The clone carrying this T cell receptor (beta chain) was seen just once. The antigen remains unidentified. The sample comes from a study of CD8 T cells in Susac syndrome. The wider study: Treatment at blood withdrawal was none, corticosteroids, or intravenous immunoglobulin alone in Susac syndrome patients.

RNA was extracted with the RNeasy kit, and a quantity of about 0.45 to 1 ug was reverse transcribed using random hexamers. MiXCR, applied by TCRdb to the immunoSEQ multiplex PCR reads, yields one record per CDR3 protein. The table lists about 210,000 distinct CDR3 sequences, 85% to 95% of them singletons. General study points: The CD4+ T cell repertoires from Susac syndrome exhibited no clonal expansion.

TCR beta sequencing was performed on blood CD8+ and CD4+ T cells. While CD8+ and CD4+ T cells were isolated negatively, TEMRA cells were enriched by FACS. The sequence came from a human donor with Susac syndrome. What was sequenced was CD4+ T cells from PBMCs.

The CDR3 region is CASGGQGSYEQYF. CDR3 DNA sequence: TGTGCCAGCGGTGGACAGGGCAGCTACGAGCAGTACTTC. The V gene is TRBV6-5, the J gene TRBJ2-7; 8 nucleotides align to TRBD1. CDR1 MNHEY and CDR2 SVGAGI come from the germline V gene. The junction had 6 bases not matched to a gene; V was cut back by 8 bases and J by 3 bases. CDR3 size: 13 residues.